The 15 T cell receptor beta chains below come from one sample, sequenced in a study of blood T cell repertoires in COVID-19. TCRdb's copy holds only in-frame clones and misses some; the assay was immunoSEQ multiplex PCR. Of about 44,000 clones listed, 89% are singletons. Sequencing used peripheral blood. The source of these receptors is a man aged 70 or older with active COVID-19.

The chain recombines TRBV3-1 (or the pseudogene TRBV3-2) with TRBJ2-7; 13 positions match TRBD2. Germline CDR1 is LGHDT and CDR2 is YNNKEL (reference sequence). V was clipped by 4 bases and J by 4 bases; unmatched bases: 10. This CDR3 is 17 amino acids long. CDR3 sequence: CASSPGTSGEVGYEQYF. The CDR3 nucleotides read TGTGCCAGCAGCCCCGGGACTAGCGGGGAAGTAGGATACGAGCAGTACTTC.

The rearrangement uses TRBV7-3 and TRBJ2-5; D is uncertain. Germline V gene sequence: CDR1 SGHTA, CDR2 FQGTGA. Deletions cut 5 bases from V and 2 bases from J, with 9 bases between. The CDR3 extends over 13 amino acids. The chain's CDR3 is CASSQNSQETQYF. DNA of the CDR3: TGTGCCAGCAGCCAAAACAGTCAAGAGACCCAGTACTTC.

The chain couples TRBV2 to TRBJ2-3, with TRBD2 as a possible D gene (6 bases). CDR3 length: 14 amino acids. V was pared by 9 bases and J by 0 bases, with 13 bases between. Looked up from germline, CDR1 is SNHLY and CDR2 is FYNNEI. The CDR3 here is CARLRRGSTDTQYF. In nucleotides, the CDR3 is TGTGCCAGACTCCGTCGGGGGAGCACAGATACGCAGTATTTT.

CDR3 in amino acids: CASSLNEGAGPVLWYGYTF. CDR3 coding DNA: TGTGCCAGCAGCTTAAATGAGGGTGCGGGACCGGTCTTGTGGTATGGCTACACCTTC. V gene TRBV11-2 combines with J gene TRBJ1-2, with D possibly matching TRBD1 (5 bases). The CDR3 totals 19 residues. V lost 2 bases, J lost 5 bases, and 27 bases lay in between. CDR1 is SGHAT and CDR2 is FQNNGV in the germline V gene.

V usage is TRBV7-9 and J usage is TRBJ2-1; 7 bases align to TRBD1. CDR1 is SEHNR, CDR2 FQNEAQ, per germline (reference sequence). The ends lost 1 base at V and 4 bases at J; junction bases unmatched: 4. The CDR3 contains 15 residues. The CDR3 reads CASSLEGATYNEQFF. The CDR3 DNA reads TGTGCCAGCAGCTTAGAGGGGGCGACGTACAATGAGCAGTTCTTC. Combining the CDR3 with reference TRBV7-9 and TRBJ2-1 gives the whole variable domain DTGVSQNPRHKITKRGQNVTFRCDPISEHNRLYWYRQTLGQGPEFLTYFQNEAQLEKSRLLSDRFSAERPKGSFSTLEIQRTEQGDSAMYLCASSLEGATYNEQFFGPGTRLTVL.

The CDR3 spells CASSRDRGYGYTF. In DNA form, the CDR3 reads TGTGCCAGCAGCCGCGACAGAGGCTATGGCTACACCTTC. The chain recombines TRBV7-9 with TRBJ1-2; tentatively, D is TRBD1 (5 bases). Germline CDR1 is SEHNR and CDR2 is FQNEAQ (reference sequence). The CDR3 extends over 13 amino acids. V was clipped by 5 bases and J by 4 bases, with 11 bases between them.

The chain carries TRBV3-1 (or the pseudogene TRBV3-2) and TRBJ2-1; 13 positions match TRBD2. The CDR3 covers 17 residues. Germline V gives CDR1 LGHDT, CDR2 YNNKEL (reference sequence). With V trimmed by 3 bases and J by 0 bases, 2 bases remained unmatched. The CDR3 here is CASSHGTSGVSYNEQFF. The CDR3 DNA reads as TGTGCCAGCAGCCACGGGACTAGCGGGGTCTCCTACAATGAGCAGTTCTTC.

The chain links TRBV5-4 to TRBJ2-5, with 7 bases fitting TRBD1. This CDR3 spans 14 amino acids. Germline lookup yields CDR1 SGHNT and CDR2 YYREEE (reference sequence). V shed 3 bases, J shed 1 base, and the junction held 3 bases outside the gene matches. The CDR3 loop is CASSSSGGQETQYF. The CDR3 DNA is TGTGCCAGCAGCTCCTCAGGGGGCCAAGAGACCCAGTACTTC.

The CDR3 DNA reads TGTGCCAGCAGGGCGACAGGGTTTGACGAGCAGTACTTC. Translated: CASRATGFDEQYF. This chain connects TRBV28 to TRBJ2-7; 7 positions agree with TRBD1. V was clipped by 6 bases and J by 5 bases; unmatched bases: 7. The germline V gene encodes CDR1 MDHEN and CDR2 SYDVKM. The CDR3 is 13 amino acids.

This chain joins TRBV29-1 and TRBJ2-2, with 7 bases matching TRBD1. J was trimmed by 3 bases and V by 7 bases; bases with no gene match: 8. CDR1 and CDR2 from the germline V gene are SQVTM and ANQGSEA. This CDR3 comprises 14 residues. The CDR3 is CSAAYTGDTGELFF. CDR3 DNA: TGCAGCGCGGCCTACACAGGGGACACCGGGGAGCTGTTTTTT.

This clone was picked up a small number of times. The CDR3 loop reads CASSSNRVRFSREQYF. CDR3 sequence (DNA): TGTGCCAGCAGCTCCAACAGGGTTCGTTTTTCTCGCGAGCAGTACTTC. The V gene is TRBV5-7, the J gene TRBJ2-7, with D possibly TRBD1 on 6 matching bases. TRBV5-7 is designated an ORF whose function remains uncertain. Trimming stripped 3 bases from V and 6 bases from J, with 22 bases between. The CDR3 contains 16 residues.

The chain carries TRBV7-9 and TRBJ1-2, with 9 positions matching TRBD1. The CDR3 is made up of 14 amino acids. The V gene's germline CDR1 is SEHNR and CDR2 FQNEAQ (reference sequence). Trimming took 5 bases from V and 7 from J; bases not matched to a gene: 8. CDR3 DNA sequence: TGTGCCAGCAGCCGGGACAGGGATTGGGGTGGCTACACCTTC. Its protein is CASSRDRDWGGYTF.

This clone occurred a few times. The V call is TRBV18, the J call TRBJ1-2; D remains ambiguous. CDR1 and CDR2 from the germline V gene are KGHSH and LQKENI. The CDR3 contains 16 residues. Trimming shortened V by 3 bases and J by 2 bases, and 16 bases separated the two germline ends. Here the CDR3 reads CASSPYAEGVNYGYTF. As DNA, the CDR3 is TGTGCCAGCTCACCCTACGCCGAGGGAGTAAACTATGGCTACACCTTC.

The chain has TRBV5-6 and TRBJ1-3; D gene ambiguous. Per the germline V gene, CDR1 is SGHDT and CDR2 is YYEEEE. The CDR3 contains 15 residues. V was pared by 4 bases and J by 4 bases, with 15 bases between. In nucleotides, the CDR3 is TGTGCCAGCAGCCCCATTGACACTCTGGGAAACACCATATATTTT. Its protein product is CASSPIDTLGNTIYF. The full variable domain, rest sourced from reference TRBV5-6 and TRBJ1-3, is DAGVTQSPTHLIKTRGQQVTLRCSPKSGHDTVSWYQQALGQGPQFIFQYYEEEERQRGNFPDRFSGHQFPNYSSELNVNALLLGDSALYLCASSPIDTLGNTIYFGEGSWLTVV.

V is TRBV18 and J is TRBJ2-7, with D maybe TRBD1 (6 bases). The CDR3 is 12 residues long. In germline, CDR1 is KGHSH, CDR2 LQKENI. V lost 6 bases, J lost 3 bases, and 9 bases lay in between. The CDR3 nucleotides read TGTGCCAGCTCGGCGGACAGCTACGAGCAGTACTTC. It is translated as CASSADSYEQYF.